Included here is one TCR beta chain sequence, with context. Its antigen is unidentified. The data derive from a study of T cells after yellow fever vaccination. Turning to the study itself: Some fractions had low cell numbers, and these were prepared with SMART-Seq v4 Ultra Low Input. Overall study findings and caveats: Most primary-vaccination clones reappeared after the booster (96% CD4, 88% CD8).

TCRdb analysed the 5' RACE reads with MiXCR anew, one entry per CDR3 protein. Altogether 250,000 to 350,000 distinct CDR3 sequences are present, approximately 10% being singletons, with the ten largest covering about 3.7%. V was clipped by 2 bases and J by 8 bases, with 19 bases between them. The germline V gene encodes CDR1 SNHLY and CDR2 FYNNEI. The CDR3 runs 15 residues. Sequences were derived from CD4+ T cells sorted from PBMCs, sampled 5 days after the yellow fever booster vaccination. The sequence was obtained from a man between 18 and 29 years old who received the YFV17D yellow fever vaccine. This chain uses TRBV2 with TRBJ2-7; D uncertain. Here the CDR3 reads CASSERTTPDLQQYF. For the CDR3, the DNA is TGTGCCAGCAGTGAAAGGACCACGCCAGATCTTCAGCAGTACTTC.